Each of the 18 T cell receptor beta chains below was sequenced from the same sample in a study of T cell responses to AZD1222 COVID-19 vaccine. The data were produced by immunoSEQ multiplex PCR, yet TCRdb's version contains in-frame clones alone and is incomplete. Among 150,000 to 200,000 clones listed, 85% to 95% were seen once. This specimen was peripheral blood, taken on day 0 of AZD1222 vaccination. These receptors all come from an adult in good health.

The table lists this clone with a count of one. The V call is TRBV19, the J call TRBJ2-2; the match to TRBD1 covers 7 bases. J was trimmed by 6 bases and V by 2 bases; bases with no gene match: 3. There are 14 residues in the CDR3. Germline V gives CDR1 LNHDA, CDR2 SQIVND (reference sequence). The CDR3 DNA follows: TGTGCCAGTAGTATAAGGGGGCCCCCCGGGGAGCTGTTTTTT. This sequence encodes CASSIRGPPGELFF.

This chain uses TRBV19 with TRBJ1-2, with TRBD1 as a possible D gene (6 bases). This CDR3 spans 14 amino acids. Trimming stripped 1 base from V and 7 bases from J, with 13 bases between. The germline CDR1 and CDR2 sequences are LNHDA and SQIVND (reference sequence). CDR3 region: CASSIASDRSGYTF. CDR3 bases: TGTGCCAGTAGTATAGCCTCCGACAGGTCTGGCTACACCTTC.

The chain couples TRBV5-1 to TRBJ1-2, with 10 bases aligning to TRBD1. Losses at the gene ends were 4 bases for V and 6 bases for J; bases not matched to a gene: 3. This CDR3 comprises 13 residues. The germline gives CDR1 SGHRS, CDR2 YFSETQ. Here the CDR3 DNA reads TGCGCCAGCAGCCTGGGACAGGGGCATGGCTACACCTTC. It is translated as CASSLGQGHGYTF.

V and J are TRBV6-5 and TRBJ2-7; D not certain. CDR1 is MNHEY, CDR2 SVGAGI, per germline. There are 13 residues in the CDR3. V was cut by 2 bases and J by 2 bases, with 7 bases left in between. For the CDR3, the DNA is TGTGCCAGCAGTTACGACTGGACCTACGAGCAGTACTTC. Translated: CASSYDWTYEQYF.

The DNA for the CDR3 is TGTGCCAGCAGCTTAGTCCCGAACACTGAAGCTTTCTTT. Its translation is CASSLVPNTEAFF. V and J are TRBV11-3 and TRBJ1-1; D is unclear. V was pared by 1 base and J by 1 base, with 4 bases between. This CDR3 region has 13 residues. Germline V CDR1 and CDR2: SGHNT, YENEEA.

The rearrangement uses TRBV7-9 and TRBJ2-1; the match to TRBD2 covers 10 bases. V lost 4 bases, J lost 4 bases, and 13 bases stayed unmatched. Germline V gene sequence: CDR1 SEHNR, CDR2 FQNEAQ (reference sequence). This CDR3 region has 18 residues. CDR3 in DNA: TGTGCCAGCAGCTCACAAAGCGGAAAGCGGGGGGGATACAATGAGCAGTTCTTC. It specifies CASSSQSGKRGGYNEQFF.

The J gene is TRBJ1-2, the V gene TRBV29-1; no firm D call. V lost 4 bases and J lost 4, with 7 bases in between. Per germline, CDR1 SQVTM and CDR2 ANQGSEA. The CDR3 is 11 amino acids. The CDR3 DNA is TGCAGCGTTGGAGGCAGCTATGGCTACACCTTC. Amino acid sequence: CSVGGSYGYTF.

The chain employs TRBV10-2 and TRBJ1-2, with unresolved D. The CDR3 length is 13 residues. V shed 5 bases and J shed 8 bases, with 15 bases lying between them. Germline CDR1 is WSHSY and CDR2 is SAAADI. CDR3 DNA sequence: TGCGCCAGCAGTCCGGACCGGGCGGGCGGCTACACCTTC. Translated: CASSPDRAGGYTF.

This chain connects TRBV6-5 to TRBJ1-1; D may be TRBD1 (5 bases). Germline V gene data show CDR1 as MNHEY and CDR2 as SVGAGI. This CDR3 has 14 residues. V lost 8 bases, J lost 1 base, and 14 bases lay in between. CDR3 sequence (DNA): TGTGCCAGCGGACGTAGAGGGACGAACACTGAAGCTTTCTTT. Its protein product is CASGRRGTNTEAFF.

The rearrangement joins TRBV6-6 to TRBJ1-5; D might be TRBD1 (5 bases). The V and J ends lost 2 bases and 2 bases respectively, with 13 bases between them. Germline V gives CDR1 MNHNY, CDR2 SVGAGI (reference sequence). The CDR3 is 16 amino acids. The CDR3 nucleotides are TGTGCCAGCAGTTACCCTGGGACTAGCGGCAATCAGCCCCAGCATTTT. Amino acid sequence: CASSYPGTSGNQPQHF.

J is TRBJ2-1 and V is TRBV9; perhaps TRBD1 as D (6 bases). CDR1 SGDLS and CDR2 YYNGEE come from the germline V gene. The V end lost 3 bases, the J end lost 9 bases, and 10 bases lay between the germline ends. The CDR3 sequence is 12 residues long. The CDR3 sequence: CASSATTGEQFF. The CDR3 nucleotides are TGTGCCAGCAGCGCCACGACAGGTGAGCAGTTCTTC.

The gene calls are TRBV5-1 and TRBJ2-5, with D uncertain. V was pared by 2 bases and J by 5 bases, with 16 bases between. The CDR3 covers 15 residues. From germline, CDR1 is SGHRS and CDR2 YFSETQ. The DNA for the CDR3 is TGCGCCAGCAGCTTAGCGTTGGGCAGTGCTGAGACCCAGTACTTC. It encodes CASSLALGSAETQYF.

The chain combines TRBV19 with TRBJ1-6; D is uncertain. The V gene's germline CDR1 is LNHDA and CDR2 SQIVND (reference sequence). V lost 3 bases and J 1 base, leaving 7 bases between the germline ends. The CDR3 runs to 15 residues. DNA of the CDR3: TGTGCCAGTAGTATTGGGTGGTCCTATAATTCACCCCTCCACTTT. The encoded protein is CASSIGWSYNSPLHF.

This sequence joins TRBV30 and TRBJ2-3; D is perhaps TRBD2 (5 bases). The germline V gene encodes CDR1 GTSNPN and CDR2 SVGIG (reference sequence). V was pared by 1 base and J by 2 bases, with 10 bases between. The CDR3 is 14 amino acids. The CDR3 DNA follows: TGTGCCTGGAGTGGATCGGGATTCACAGATACGCAGTATTTT. As protein: CAWSGSGFTDTQYF. The complete variable domain, with remaining parts taken from reference TRBV30 and TRBJ2-3, reads SQTIHQWPATLVQPVGSPLSLECTVEGTSNPNLYWYRQAAGRGLQLLFYSVGIGQISSEVPQNLSASRPQDRQFILSSKKLLLSDSGFYLCAWSGSGFTDTQYFGPGTRLTVL.

The chain combines TRBV7-9 with TRBJ1-1; 7 nucleotides line up with TRBD1. Germline CDR1 reads SEHNR; CDR2 reads FQNEAQ (reference sequence). CDR3 length: 14 amino acids. Trimming cost V 3 bases and J 0 bases; bases outside gene matches: 1. In DNA, the CDR3 is TGTGCCAGCAGCTTCACAGGGGTGAACACTGAAGCTTTCTTT. As protein: CASSFTGVNTEAFF.

This clone was detected only once. The chain carries TRBV27 and TRBJ1-1; TRBD1 matches 7 bases. The CDR3 totals 14 residues. Germline CDR1 is MNHEY and CDR2 is SMNVEV (reference sequence). V shed 4 bases, J shed 3 bases, and the junction held 5 bases outside the gene matches. The CDR3 loop reads CASSSRTGYTEAFF. CDR3 coding DNA: TGTGCCAGCAGTTCTCGGACAGGCTACACTGAAGCTTTCTTT.

The V call is TRBV7-9, the J call TRBJ1-5; D uncertain. Germline V CDR1 and CDR2: SEHNR, FQNEAQ (reference sequence). V lost 5 bases to trimming and J lost 6 bases, with 14 bases between them. This CDR3 spans 14 amino acids. This chain's CDR3 is CASSPGRGIQPQHF. The CDR3 DNA reads TGTGCCAGCAGCCCCGGTCGGGGAATTCAGCCCCAGCATTTT.

This chain uses TRBV28 with TRBJ1-3, with D unclear. This CDR3 is 12 amino acids long. Germline V CDR1 and CDR2: MDHEN, SYDVKM. V gave up 6 bases and J gave up 5 bases, with 8 bases separating them. The CDR3 here is CASRTGRNTIYF. DNA of the CDR3: TGTGCCAGCAGGACCGGGAGAAACACCATATATTTT.